Each of the 3 T cell receptor beta chains below was sequenced from the same sample in a study of cytomegalovirus exposure and HLA in healthy donors. TCRdb keeps only in-frame clones here, not all; method: immunoSEQ multiplex PCR. The sample has about 180,000 clones, about 85% seen once; the top ten hold approximately 16%. Sequencing input: PBMCs. The receptors stem from a man aged 18 to 29 in good health and CMV-seropositive.

The chain links TRBV5-5 to TRBJ1-3; possible D gene TRBD1, 5 bases. V lost 4 bases and J lost 6, with 14 bases in between. CDR1 and CDR2 from the germline V gene are SGHKS and YYEKEE (reference sequence). The CDR3 consists of 14 residues. CDR3 sequence: CASSPRVLENTIYF. CDR3 DNA: TGTGCCAGCAGCCCCAGGGTTCTGGAAAACACCATATATTTT.

The V call is TRBV27, the J call TRBJ2-7, with D hard to call. V lost 5 bases and J lost 3, with 20 bases in between. Germline V gives CDR1 MNHEY, CDR2 SMNVEV (reference sequence). The CDR3 is 16 amino acids. CDR3 residues: CASSPNETPYYYEQYF. The CDR3 DNA reads as TGTGCCAGCAGTCCCAACGAGACTCCCTACTACTACGAGCAGTACTTC.

This clone was detected only a few times. The chain has TRBV5-6 and TRBJ1-6; 7 positions agree with TRBD1. V shed 2 bases, J shed 7 bases, and the junction held 6 bases outside the gene matches. The CDR3 runs to 15 residues. The V gene's germline CDR1 is SGHDT and CDR2 YYEEEE. CDR3: CASSFLDRVNSPLHF. In DNA form, the CDR3 reads TGTGCCAGCAGCTTCCTTGACAGGGTAAATTCACCCCTCCACTTT.